The T cell receptor (beta chain) described here comes from a study of T cells in Graves' hyperthyroidism and ophthalmopathy. Amplified TCR beta CDR3 regions came from RNA transcripts. Initially, a first-round RT-PCR of the TCR CDR3 employed the HTBI primer set. TCRdb re-derived calls from the multiplex PCR reads in MiXCR, one entry per CDR3 protein. This table holds fewer than 350,000 distinct CDR3 sequences, 21% found once. In its sample, this clonotype was seen many times. The receptor was isolated from a woman aged 45-60 years with Graves' hyperthyroidism. The material sequenced was blood.

The DNA of the CDR3 is TGCGCCAGCAGCTTGGATCCATATAGCAATCAGCCCCAGCATTTT. It specifies CASSLDPYSNQPQHF. This sequence joins TRBV5-1 and TRBJ1-5, with D unclear. This CDR3 comprises 15 residues. Deletions cut 0 bases from V and 0 bases from J, with 7 bases between. The germline V gene has CDR1 SGHRS and CDR2 YFSETQ.